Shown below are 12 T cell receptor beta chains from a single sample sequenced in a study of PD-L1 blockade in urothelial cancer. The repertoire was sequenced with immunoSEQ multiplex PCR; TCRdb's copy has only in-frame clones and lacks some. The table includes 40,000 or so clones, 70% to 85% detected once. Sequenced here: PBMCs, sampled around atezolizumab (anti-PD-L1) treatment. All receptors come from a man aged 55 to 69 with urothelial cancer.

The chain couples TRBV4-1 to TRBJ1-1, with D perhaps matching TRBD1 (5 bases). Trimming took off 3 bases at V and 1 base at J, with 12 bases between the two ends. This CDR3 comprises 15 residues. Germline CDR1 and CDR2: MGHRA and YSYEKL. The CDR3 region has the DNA TGCGCCAGCAGCCACCCCGGACAACGGAACACTGAAGCTTTCTTT. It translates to CASSHPGQRNTEAFF.

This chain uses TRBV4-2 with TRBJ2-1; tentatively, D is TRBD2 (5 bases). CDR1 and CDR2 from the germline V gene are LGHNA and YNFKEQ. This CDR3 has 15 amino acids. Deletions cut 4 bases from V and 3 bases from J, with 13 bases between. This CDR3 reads CASSRLRGGYNEQFF. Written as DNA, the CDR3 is TGTGCCAGCAGCCGCTTACGAGGAGGCTACAATGAGCAGTTCTTC.

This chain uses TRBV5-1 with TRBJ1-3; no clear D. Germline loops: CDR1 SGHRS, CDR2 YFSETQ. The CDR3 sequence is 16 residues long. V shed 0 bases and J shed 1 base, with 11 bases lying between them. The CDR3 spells CASSLEYSGSGNTIYF. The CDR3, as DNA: TGCGCCAGCAGCTTGGAATACAGTGGTTCTGGAAACACCATATATTTT.

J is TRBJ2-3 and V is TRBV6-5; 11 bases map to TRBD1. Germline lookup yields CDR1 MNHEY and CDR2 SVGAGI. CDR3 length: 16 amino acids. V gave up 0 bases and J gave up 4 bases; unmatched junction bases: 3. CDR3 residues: CASSYSGDRGADTQYF. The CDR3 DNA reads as TGTGCCAGCAGTTACTCGGGGGACAGGGGGGCAGATACGCAGTATTTT.

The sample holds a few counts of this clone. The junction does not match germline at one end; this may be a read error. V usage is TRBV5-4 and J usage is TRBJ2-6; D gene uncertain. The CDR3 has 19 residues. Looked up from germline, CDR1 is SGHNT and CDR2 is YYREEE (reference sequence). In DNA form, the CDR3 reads TGTGCCAGCAGTTTGGGGTCCTCAGTGCCACACTCTGGGGCCAACGTCCTGACTTTC. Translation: CASSLGSSVPHSGANVLTF.

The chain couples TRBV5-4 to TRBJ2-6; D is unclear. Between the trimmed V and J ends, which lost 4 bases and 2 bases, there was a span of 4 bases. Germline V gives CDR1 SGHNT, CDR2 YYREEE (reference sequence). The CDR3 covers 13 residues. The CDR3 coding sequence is TGTGCCAGCAGCCTTACTGGGGCCAACGTCCTGACTTTC. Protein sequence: CASSLTGANVLTF.

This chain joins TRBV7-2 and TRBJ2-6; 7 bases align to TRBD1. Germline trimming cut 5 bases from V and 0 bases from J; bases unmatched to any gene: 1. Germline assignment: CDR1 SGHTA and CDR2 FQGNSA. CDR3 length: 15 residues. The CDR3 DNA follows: TGTGCCAGCAGCAGGACAGGCTCTGGGGCCAACGTCCTGACTTTC. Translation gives CASSRTGSGANVLTF. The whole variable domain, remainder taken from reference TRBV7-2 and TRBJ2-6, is GAGVSQSPSNKVTEKGKDVELRCDPISGHTALYWYRQSLGQGLEFLIYFQGNSAPDKSGLPSDRFSAERTGGSVSTLTIQRTQQEDSAVYLCASSRTGSGANVLTFGAGSRLTVL.

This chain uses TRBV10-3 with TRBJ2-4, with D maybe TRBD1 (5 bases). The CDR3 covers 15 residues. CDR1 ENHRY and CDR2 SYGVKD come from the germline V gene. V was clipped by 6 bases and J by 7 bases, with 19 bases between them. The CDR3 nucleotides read TGTGCCATCAGAAAAGACCGGACCCCAGGGAACATTCAGTACTTC. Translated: CAIRKDRTPGNIQYF.

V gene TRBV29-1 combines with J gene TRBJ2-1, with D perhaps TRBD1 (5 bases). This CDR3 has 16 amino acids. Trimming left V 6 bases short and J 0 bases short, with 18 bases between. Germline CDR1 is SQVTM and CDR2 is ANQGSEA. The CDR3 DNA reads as TGCAGCGTCTCCCCCCAAACAGGACGCTCCTACAATGAGCAGTTCTTC. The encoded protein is CSVSPQTGRSYNEQFF.

This CDR3 is CASSRNGQGSHGYTF. In DNA form, the CDR3 reads TGTGCCAGCAGCCGTAACGGCCAGGGATCACATGGCTACACCTTC. This chain links TRBV11-2 with TRBJ1-2; tentative D call: TRBD1 (5 bases). Germline assignment: CDR1 SGHAT and CDR2 FQNNGV. V was cut by 5 bases and J by 6 bases, with 19 bases left in between. The CDR3 is 15 amino acids.

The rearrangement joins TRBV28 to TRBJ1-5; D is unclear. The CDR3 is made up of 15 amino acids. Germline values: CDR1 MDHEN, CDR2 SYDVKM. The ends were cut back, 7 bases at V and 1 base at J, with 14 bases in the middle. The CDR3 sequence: CASTHRSTSNQPQHF. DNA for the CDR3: TGTGCCAGCACTCACCGATCAACAAGCAATCAGCCCCAGCATTTT.

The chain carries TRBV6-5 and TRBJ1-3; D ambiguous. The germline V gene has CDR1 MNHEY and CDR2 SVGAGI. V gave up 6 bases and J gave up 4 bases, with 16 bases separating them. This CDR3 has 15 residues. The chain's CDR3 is CASRPDGGLGNTIYF. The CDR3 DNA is TGTGCCAGCAGACCGGACGGAGGACTCGGAAACACCATATATTTT.